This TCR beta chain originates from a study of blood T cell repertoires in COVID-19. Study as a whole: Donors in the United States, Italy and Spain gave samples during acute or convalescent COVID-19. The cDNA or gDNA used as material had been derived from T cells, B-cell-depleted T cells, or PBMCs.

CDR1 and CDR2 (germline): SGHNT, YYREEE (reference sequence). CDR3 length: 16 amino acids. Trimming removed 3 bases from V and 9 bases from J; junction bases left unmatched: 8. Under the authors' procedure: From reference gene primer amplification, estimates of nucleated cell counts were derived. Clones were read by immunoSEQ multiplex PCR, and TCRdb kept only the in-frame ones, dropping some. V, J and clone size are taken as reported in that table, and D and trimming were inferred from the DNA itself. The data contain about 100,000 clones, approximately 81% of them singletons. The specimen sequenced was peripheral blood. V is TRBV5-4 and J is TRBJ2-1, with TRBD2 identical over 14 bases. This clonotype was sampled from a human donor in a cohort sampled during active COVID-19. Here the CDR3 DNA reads TGTGCCAGCAGCTGGGGACTAGCGGGAGTCGTTCCTGAGCAGTTCTTC. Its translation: CASSWGLAGVVPEQFF. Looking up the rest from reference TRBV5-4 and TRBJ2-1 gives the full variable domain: ETGVTQSPTHLIKTRGQQVTLRCSSQSGHNTVSWYQQALGQGPQFIFQYYREEENGRGNFPPRFSGLQFPNYSSELNVNALELDDSALYLCASSWGLAGVVPEQFFGPGTRLTVL.